The clone carrying this TCR beta chain was observed a few times. The same CDR3 is also encoded by other DNA sequences in this sample. This sample was taken from a study of blood T cell repertoires in COVID-19. The method was immunoSEQ multiplex PCR; TCRdb's version includes in-frame clones alone and lacks a portion of them. The sample yields 270,000 or so clones, less than 85% seen once. Sequenced input: peripheral blood. The source of this sequence is a woman aged 18-35 years with acute or convalescent COVID-19.

The CDR3 bases are TGTGCCAGCTCACCAGGACTAAACAATGAGCAGTTCTTC. Translating gives CASSPGLNNEQFF. The rearrangement joins TRBV18 to TRBJ2-1, with D perhaps TRBD2 (6 bases). V was pared by 2 bases and J by 5 bases, with 7 bases between. CDR3 size: 13 residues. Looked up from germline, CDR1 is KGHSH and CDR2 is LQKENI. Full variable domain (rest looked up from reference TRBV18 and TRBJ2-1): NAGVMQNPRHLVRRRGQEARLRCSPMKGHSHVYWYRQLPEEGLKFMVYLQKENIIDESGMPKERFSAEFPKEGPSILRIQQVVRGDSAAYFCASSPGLNNEQFFGPGTRLTVL.